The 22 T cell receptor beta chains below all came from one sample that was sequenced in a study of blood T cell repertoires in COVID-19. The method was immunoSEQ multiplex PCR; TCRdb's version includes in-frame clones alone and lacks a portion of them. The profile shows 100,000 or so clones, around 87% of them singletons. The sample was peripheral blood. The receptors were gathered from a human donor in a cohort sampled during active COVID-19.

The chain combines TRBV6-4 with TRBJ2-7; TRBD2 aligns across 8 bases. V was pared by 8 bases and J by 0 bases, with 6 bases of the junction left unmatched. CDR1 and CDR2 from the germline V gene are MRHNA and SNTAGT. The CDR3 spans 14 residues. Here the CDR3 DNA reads TGTGCCAGCCCTACTAGCGGCAGCTCCTACGAGCAGTACTTC. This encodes CASPTSGSSYEQYF.

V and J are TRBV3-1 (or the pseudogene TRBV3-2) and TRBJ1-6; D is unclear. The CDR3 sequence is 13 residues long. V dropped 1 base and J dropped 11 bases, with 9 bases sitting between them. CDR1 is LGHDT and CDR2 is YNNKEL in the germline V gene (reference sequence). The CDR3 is CASSQVVRTPLHF. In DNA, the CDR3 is TGTGCCAGCAGCCAAGTTGTCAGGACACCCCTCCACTTT.

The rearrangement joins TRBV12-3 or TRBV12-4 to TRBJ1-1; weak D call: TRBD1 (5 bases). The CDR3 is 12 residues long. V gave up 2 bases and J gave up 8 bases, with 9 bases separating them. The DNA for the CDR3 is TGTGCCAGCAGTTTATCAGGGAGGGAAGCTTTCTTT. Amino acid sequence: CASSLSGREAFF.

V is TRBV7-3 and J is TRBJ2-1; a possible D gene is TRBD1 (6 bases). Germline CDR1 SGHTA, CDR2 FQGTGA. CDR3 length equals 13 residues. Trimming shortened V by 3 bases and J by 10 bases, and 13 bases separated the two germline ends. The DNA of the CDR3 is TGTGCCAGCAGCTTCAGCCGTCAGGGGGAGCAGTTCTTC. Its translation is CASSFSRQGEQFF.

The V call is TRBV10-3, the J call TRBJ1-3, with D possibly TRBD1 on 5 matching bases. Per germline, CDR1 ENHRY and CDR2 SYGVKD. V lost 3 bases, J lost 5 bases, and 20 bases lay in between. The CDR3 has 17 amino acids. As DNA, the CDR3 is TGTGCCATCAGTGACTTGGAAGCGACAGTCGGGCGAAACACCATATATTTT. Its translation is CAISDLEATVGRNTIYF.

CDR3 region: CASSLDRDRQFF. CDR3 bases: TGTGCCAGCAGCTTAGACCGGGACAGGCAGTTCTTC. The V gene is TRBV7-3, the J gene TRBJ2-1, with 7 bases that match TRBD1. V was pared by 2 bases and J by 12 bases, with 4 bases of the junction left unmatched. This CDR3 is built from 12 residues. Germline V gene sequence: CDR1 SGHTA, CDR2 FQGTGA.

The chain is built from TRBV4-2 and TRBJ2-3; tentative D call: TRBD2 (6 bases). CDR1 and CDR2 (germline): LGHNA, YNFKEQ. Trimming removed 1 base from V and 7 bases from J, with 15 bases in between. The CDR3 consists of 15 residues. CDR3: CASSQVTGVRNTQYF. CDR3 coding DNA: TGTGCCAGCAGCCAAGTAACGGGAGTTCGAAATACGCAGTATTTT.

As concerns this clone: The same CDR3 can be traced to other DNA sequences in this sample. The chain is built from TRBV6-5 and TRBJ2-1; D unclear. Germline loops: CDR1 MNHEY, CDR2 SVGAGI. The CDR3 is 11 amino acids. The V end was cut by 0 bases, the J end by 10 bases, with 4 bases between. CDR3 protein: CASSYSREQFF. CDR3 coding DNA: TGTGCCAGCAGTTACTCGAGAGAGCAGTTCTTC.

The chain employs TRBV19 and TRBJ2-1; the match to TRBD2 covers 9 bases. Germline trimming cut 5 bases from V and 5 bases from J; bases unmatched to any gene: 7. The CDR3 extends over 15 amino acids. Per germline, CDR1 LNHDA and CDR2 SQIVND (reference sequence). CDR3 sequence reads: CASSGLAGANNEQFF. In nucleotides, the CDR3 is TGTGCCAGTAGTGGATTAGCGGGAGCAAACAATGAGCAGTTCTTC.

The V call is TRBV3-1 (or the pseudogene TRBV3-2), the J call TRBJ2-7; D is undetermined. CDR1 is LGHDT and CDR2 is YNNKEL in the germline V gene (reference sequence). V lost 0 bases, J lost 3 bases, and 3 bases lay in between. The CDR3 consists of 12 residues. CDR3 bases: TGTGCCAGCAGCCAAGATCGCTACGAGCAGTACTTC. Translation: CASSQDRYEQYF.

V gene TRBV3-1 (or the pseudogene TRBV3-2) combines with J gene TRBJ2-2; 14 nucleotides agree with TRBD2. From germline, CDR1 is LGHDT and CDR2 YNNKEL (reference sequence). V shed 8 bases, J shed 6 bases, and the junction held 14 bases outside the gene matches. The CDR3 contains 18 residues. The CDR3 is CASQPSGLAGAGSGELFF. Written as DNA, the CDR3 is TGTGCCAGCCAACCCTCGGGACTAGCGGGAGCCGGATCCGGGGAGCTGTTTTTT.

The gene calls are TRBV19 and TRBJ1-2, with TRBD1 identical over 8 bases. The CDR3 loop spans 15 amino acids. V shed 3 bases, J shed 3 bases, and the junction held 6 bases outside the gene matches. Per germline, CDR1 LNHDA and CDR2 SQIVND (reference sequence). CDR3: CASSIRAGGDYGYTF. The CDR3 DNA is TGTGCCAGTAGTATCCGGGCAGGGGGCGACTATGGCTACACCTTC.

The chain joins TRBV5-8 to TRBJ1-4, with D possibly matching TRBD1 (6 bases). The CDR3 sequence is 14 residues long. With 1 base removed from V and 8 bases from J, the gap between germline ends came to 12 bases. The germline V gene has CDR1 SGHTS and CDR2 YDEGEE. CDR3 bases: TGTGCCAGCAGCTTGTATCCAGGGGAGGAAAAACTGTTTTTT. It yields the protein CASSLYPGEEKLFF.

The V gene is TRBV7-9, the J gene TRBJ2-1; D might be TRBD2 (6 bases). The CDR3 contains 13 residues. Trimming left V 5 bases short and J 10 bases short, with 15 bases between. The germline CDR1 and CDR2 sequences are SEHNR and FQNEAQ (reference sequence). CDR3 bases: TGTGCCAGCAGCCCAGGCGGGGTTGGCGAGCAGTTCTTC. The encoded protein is CASSPGGVGEQFF.

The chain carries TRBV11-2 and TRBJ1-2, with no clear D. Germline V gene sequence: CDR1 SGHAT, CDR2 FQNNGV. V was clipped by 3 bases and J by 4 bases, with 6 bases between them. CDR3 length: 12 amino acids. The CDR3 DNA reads TGTGCCAGCAGCTTGTCCCTCTATGGCTACACCTTC. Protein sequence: CASSLSLYGYTF.

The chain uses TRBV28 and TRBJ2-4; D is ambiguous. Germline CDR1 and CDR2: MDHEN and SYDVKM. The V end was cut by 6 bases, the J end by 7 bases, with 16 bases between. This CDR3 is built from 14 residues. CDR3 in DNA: TGTGCCAGCAGCCTCCTTTCGGAGTTGAACATTCAGTACTTC. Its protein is CASSLLSELNIQYF.

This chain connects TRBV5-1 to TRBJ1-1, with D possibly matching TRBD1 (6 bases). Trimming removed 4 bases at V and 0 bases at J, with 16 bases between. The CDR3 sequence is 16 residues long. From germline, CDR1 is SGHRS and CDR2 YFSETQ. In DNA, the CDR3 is TGCGCCAGCAGCGTGCAGGGGACGTTTTTGAACACTGAAGCTTTCTTT. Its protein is CASSVQGTFLNTEAFF.

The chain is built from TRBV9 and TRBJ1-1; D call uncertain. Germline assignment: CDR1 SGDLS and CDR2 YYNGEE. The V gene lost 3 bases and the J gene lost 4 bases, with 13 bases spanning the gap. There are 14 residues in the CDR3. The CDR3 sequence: CASSDRAEGTEAFF. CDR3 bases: TGTGCCAGCAGCGACCGAGCGGAGGGCACTGAAGCTTTCTTT.

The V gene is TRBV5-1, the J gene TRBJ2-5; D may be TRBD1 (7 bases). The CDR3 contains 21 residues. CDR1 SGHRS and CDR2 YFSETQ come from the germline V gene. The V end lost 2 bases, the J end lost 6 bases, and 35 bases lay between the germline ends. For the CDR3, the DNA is TGCGCCAGCAGCTTCATTGCGTCTCCACAACAGGGGAGGTTGATTCGGCAGACCCAGTACTTC. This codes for CASSFIASPQQGRLIRQTQYF.

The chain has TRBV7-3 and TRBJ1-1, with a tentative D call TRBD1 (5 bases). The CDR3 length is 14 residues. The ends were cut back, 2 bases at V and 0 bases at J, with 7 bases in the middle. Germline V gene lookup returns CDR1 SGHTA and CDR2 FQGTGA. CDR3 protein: CASSLQGVNTEAFF. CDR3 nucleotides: TGTGCCAGCAGCTTACAGGGCGTGAACACTGAAGCTTTCTTT.

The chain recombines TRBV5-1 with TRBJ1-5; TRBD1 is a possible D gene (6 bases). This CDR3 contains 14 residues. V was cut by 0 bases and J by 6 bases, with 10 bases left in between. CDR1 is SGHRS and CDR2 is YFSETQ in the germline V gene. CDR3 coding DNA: TGCGCCAGCAGCTTGGGCGGGGGCGGTCAGCCCCAGCATTTT. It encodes CASSLGGGGQPQHF.

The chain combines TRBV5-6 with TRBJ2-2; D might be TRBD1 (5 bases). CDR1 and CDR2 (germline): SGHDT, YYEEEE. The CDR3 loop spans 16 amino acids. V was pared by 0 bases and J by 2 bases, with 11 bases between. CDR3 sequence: CASSLVRGPNTGELFF. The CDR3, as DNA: TGTGCCAGCAGCTTGGTAAGGGGCCCAAACACCGGGGAGCTGTTTTTT.